This record concerns one T cell receptor beta chain sequence. This specimen belongs to a study of shared clonotypes between healthy human individuals. Using immunoSEQ multiplex PCR, the repertoire was profiled, and TCRdb retains in-frame clones only, with some absent. Among more than 1 million clones, around 82% were seen once, and the ten largest hold about 0.52%. This CDR3 has 16 amino acids. CDR1 is SGHAT, CDR2 FQNNGV, per germline. Trimming took 0 bases from V and 4 from J; bases not matched to a gene: 5. The sequenced sample consisted of memory CD4+ T cells from PBMCs. Regarding subset: CD45RA-negative fraction. This receptor was taken from a man aged 18 to 29 in good health. Some clones in this sample may be carry-over from other donors' samples. The chain couples TRBV11-2 to TRBJ1-3, with 8 nucleotides matching TRBD1. The CDR3 reads CASSLDRTGTGNTIYF. The CDR3 DNA reads as TGTGCCAGCAGCTTAGACCGGACAGGGACGGGAAACACCATATATTTT.